This TCR beta chain was obtained from a study of T cell clonotyping in hematopoietic cell transplantation. Study details: Recipient samples before transplant were obtained post-cytoreduction. Study conclusions and caveats: Without cell sorting, CD4 versus CD8 contributions remain unresolved. Pathologically expanded recipient clonotypes increased progressively from day 30 to day 180 as diversity fell.

There are 12 residues in the CDR3. V lost 4 bases and J 16 bases, leaving 14 bases between the germline ends. The germline gives CDR1 SGHDN, CDR2 FVKESK. Clones were sequenced by immunoSEQ multiplex PCR, and TCRdb holds only the in-frame ones, with some missing. There are 13,000 or so clones in the sample; approximately 80% occur only once, and 16% lies in the top ten. The time point: recipient sample about 28 days before transplant, after cytoreduction. Blood collection times were about day -28 and days 30, 100, 180 posttransplant. On this clone: Its target is not known.

J is TRBJ1-6 and V is TRBV14; D not certain. The clonotype was recovered from a man in his 60s with acute myeloid leukemia. Some clones in this sample may be carry-over from other donors' samples. The sequenced sample was peripheral blood mononuclear cells, obtained before stem cell transplant. The CDR3 spells CASSPPAGGLHF. The DNA for the CDR3 is TGTGCCAGCAGCCCTCCTGCCGGAGGACTCCACTTT.